This passage covers 6 T cell receptor beta chains from one sample sequenced in a study of regulatory T cells in long-lasting Graves disease. Time point indicated: newly diagnosed GD, antithyroid drugs for less than 3 months. PBMC-derived RNA was used for the TCR library. With iRepertoire HTBI primers and Arm-PCR of CDR3 regions, TCR beta libraries were built. TCRdb analysed the multiplex PCR reads with MiXCR anew, one entry per CDR3 protein. Altogether around 400,000 distinct CDR3 sequences are present, approximately 15% being singletons, with the ten largest covering roughly 8%. Separately, the same data were catalogued under a study of T cells in Graves' hyperthyroidism and ophthalmopathy.

This sample comprised peripheral blood mononuclear cells (PBMCs), obtained at new diagnosis, from a patient treated with antithyroid drugs. These receptor sequences come from a woman aged 40 to 50 with Graves disease.

This chain joins TRBV27 and TRBJ2-2; 13 positions agree with TRBD2. The CDR3 has 18 residues. With V trimmed by 2 bases and J by 4 bases, 7 bases remained unmatched. Germline V CDR1 and CDR2: MNHEY, SMNVEV (reference sequence). The CDR3 nucleotides are TGTGCCAGCAGTTTAGGAACTAGCGGGAGGGGACTCACCGGGGAGCTGTTTTTT. Its translation is CASSLGTSGRGLTGELFF.

This clonotype was seen ten or more times. A much larger clone differs by one base, so this may be a read error. V and J are TRBV6-1 and TRBJ1-6; unclear D gene. The length of the CDR3 is 15 residues. Germline loops: CDR1 MNHNS, CDR2 SASEGT. DNA of the CDR3: TGTGCCAGCAGCCCCTGGAGCTCCTATAATTCACCCCCCCACTTT. Protein product: CASSPWSSYNSPPHF.

As for this clonotype: A far larger clone is a single base away, which makes a read error likely. The chain recombines TRBV11-2 with TRBJ2-5, with a possible D match to TRBD1 (6 bases). There are 15 residues in the CDR3. The V and J ends lost 2 bases and 11 bases respectively, with 21 bases between them. Germline V gene lookup returns CDR1 SGHAT and CDR2 FQNNGV. In DNA form, the CDR3 reads TGTGCCAGCAGCTTAAGGACAGAGGACCACAATGAGCAGTACTTC. Translated: CASSLRTEDHNEQYF.

This clonotype was recorded many times. The chain uses TRBV28 and TRBJ1-4; D is unresolved. Germline V gene data show CDR1 as MDHEN and CDR2 as SYDVKM. The V gene lost 6 bases and the J gene lost 8 bases, with 16 bases spanning the gap. The CDR3 totals 14 residues. The CDR3 sequence is CASRPGSGLEKLFF. As DNA, the CDR3 is TGTGCCAGCAGACCCGGGAGCGGACTCGAAAAACTGTTTTTT.

In its sample, this clonotype was seen a few times. The V call is TRBV28, the J call TRBJ2-1; 11 nucleotides align to TRBD2. V shed 4 bases, J shed 2 bases, and the junction held 7 bases outside the gene matches. The CDR3 runs to 17 residues. Germline loops: CDR1 MDHEN, CDR2 SYDVKM. This chain's CDR3 is CASSSPGLADTYNEQFF. DNA of the CDR3: TGTGCCAGCAGTTCACCGGGACTAGCGGATACCTACAATGAGCAGTTCTTC.

This clonotype was picked up a small number of times. The chain combines TRBV20-1 with TRBJ2-1; D not resolved. The V gene's germline CDR1 is DFQATT and CDR2 SNEGSKA (reference sequence). V was trimmed by 1 base and J by 6 bases, leaving 4 bases between them. There are 11 residues in the CDR3. The CDR3 is CSARVGNEQFF. CDR3 DNA: TGCAGTGCTAGAGTGGGCAATGAGCAGTTCTTC.